The 16 T cell receptor beta chains reported below all come from one sample, sequenced in a study of CXCR3-negative and CXCR3-positive naive CD8 T cells. Study-level results: Naive cells that were CXCR3-positive had more hydrophobic TRB CDR3s (compared with CXCR3-negative naive cells).

No cognate antigen is known for these TCRs. The TRB libraries of cDNA were built by UMI-labeled 5' RACE. TCRdb reprocessed the 5' RACE reads and stores each CDR3 protein as one record, lacking DNA. The listing records 150,000 or so distinct CDR3 sequences. Specimen: naive CXCR3+ CD8+ T cells from blood. Subset indicated: CD45RO-CCR7+CD27+CD95- naive CD8+ T cells expressing CXCR3 (TNR3+). The receptors derive from a human donor in good health. Some clones in this sample may be carry-over from other donors' samples.

The rearrangement links TRBV11-2 to TRBJ1-5. Germline values: CDR1 SGHAT, CDR2 FQNNGV. This CDR3 is 13 amino acids long. This CDR3 reads CASSFGTNQPQHF.

The chain combines TRBV21-1 with TRBJ2-1; TCRdb indicates TRBD1, and absent DNA this call remains unverified. TRBV21-1 is reported as a pseudogene. The CDR3 consists of 17 residues. Here the CDR3 reads CASSRISRGNAYNEQFF.

The rearrangement uses TRBV20-1 and TRBJ2-7; there is no DNA to check the TCRdb D call of TRBD1. The CDR3 extends over 16 amino acids. In germline, CDR1 is DFQATT, CDR2 SNEGSKA (reference sequence). Here the CDR3 reads CSATSRGGAPYYEQYF.

The chain is built from TRBV11-3 and TRBJ2-1; the TRBD2 assignment by TCRdb is unverifiable without DNA. The germline V gene encodes CDR1 SGHNT and CDR2 YENEEA. There are 15 residues in the CDR3. The chain's CDR3 is CASSKTSGGADEQFF.

This chain links TRBV14 with TRBJ2-3; the TCRdb call, TRBD2, lacks DNA for checking. The CDR3 has 12 residues. Germline CDR1 SGHDN, CDR2 FVKESK. CDR3 in amino acids: CASSPGGDTQYF.

This chain joins TRBV29-1 and TRBJ2-2. The CDR3 sequence is 12 residues long. Germline CDR1 reads SQVTM; CDR2 reads ANQGSEA. This chain's CDR3 is CSVPLNTGELFF.

The J gene is TRBJ1-1, the V gene TRBV7-9; TCRdb calls TRBD1, which cannot be checked without DNA. The length of the CDR3 is 15 residues. Per the germline V gene, CDR1 is SEHNR and CDR2 is FQNEAQ (reference sequence). CDR3 sequence reads: CASSSTDRGETEAFF.

The CDR3 is CASSTTGTSGGPYNEQFF. This sequence joins TRBV7-9 and TRBJ2-1; without DNA, the TCRdb call of TRBD2 cannot be checked. This CDR3 comprises 18 residues. Germline values: CDR1 SEHNR, CDR2 FQNEAQ (reference sequence).

The CDR3 protein is CASSLTYRDHEQYF. This sequence joins TRBV7-9 and TRBJ2-7; the TRBD2 assignment by TCRdb is unverifiable without DNA. The CDR3 is 14 residues long. From germline, CDR1 is SEHNR and CDR2 FQNEAQ (reference sequence).

This chain connects TRBV29-1 to TRBJ1-2. The CDR3 consists of 13 residues. Per the germline V gene, CDR1 is SQVTM and CDR2 is ANQGSEA. CDR3 loop: CSAEDTIDYGYTF.

The gene calls are TRBV6-6 and TRBJ2-3; the D call from TCRdb, TRBD1, cannot be confirmed without DNA. From germline, CDR1 is MNHNY and CDR2 SVGAGI (reference sequence). The CDR3 contains 18 residues. The CDR3 loop reads CASSPLIPSGGAPYTQYF.

The CDR3 loop is CSVVLVGVEAFF. V and J are TRBV29-1 and TRBJ1-1; TCRdb picks TRBD1, but there is no DNA to check that call. This CDR3 comprises 12 residues. Per the germline V gene, CDR1 is SQVTM and CDR2 is ANQGSEA.

V and J are TRBV2 and TRBJ2-7; TCRdb picks TRBD2, but there is no DNA to check that call. CDR1 and CDR2 from the germline V gene are SNHLY and FYNNEI. CDR3 length equals 14 residues. This CDR3 is CATRTSGGSYEQYF.

The chain has TRBV12-3 or TRBV12-4 and TRBJ1-6. The CDR3 loop spans 14 amino acids. Here the CDR3 reads CASSLFSPSEPLHF.

This chain links TRBV5-6 with TRBJ2-1; without DNA, the TCRdb call of TRBD2 cannot be checked. The CDR3 extends over 15 amino acids. In germline, CDR1 is SGHDT, CDR2 YYEEEE. The CDR3 sequence is CASSLTSGTENEQFF.

The chain recombines TRBV28 with TRBJ2-3; without DNA, the TCRdb call of TRBD1 cannot be checked. Germline V gene lookup returns CDR1 MDHEN and CDR2 SYDVKM. The CDR3 covers 15 residues. The chain's CDR3 is CASSLDQIQGDTQYF.